Below, 24 T cell receptor beta chains from the same sample are listed, as sequenced in a study of beta chain features in type 1 diabetes. Findings and caveats of the study: In every one of the four CD4+ subsets, TCRB CDR3s were moderately but significantly shorter in Type 1 diabetes patients.

Antigen specificity for these receptors is unknown. Expressed TCRB transcripts were sequenced because the isolated RNA had all been reverse transcribed beforehand. Only in-frame clones appear in the TCRdb table, and some are missing; sequencing was by immunoSEQ multiplex PCR. The sample has over 300,000 clones, approximately 10% seen once. Sequencing was performed on central memory CD4+ T cells from blood. Receptor source: a man aged 25 to 45 with type 1 diabetes.

This clone was counted at least ten times. This chain links TRBV7-9 with TRBJ2-1; D possibly corresponds to TRBD2 (5 bases). The CDR3 runs 15 residues. The V end lost 5 bases, the J end lost 6 bases, and 17 bases lay between the germline ends. In germline, CDR1 is SEHNR, CDR2 FQNEAQ (reference sequence). In DNA form, the CDR3 reads TGTGCCAGCAGCCCAACTAGAGGATCCGTCAATGAGCAGTTCTTC. It is translated as CASSPTRGSVNEQFF.

This clone was counted between two and nine times. The chain recombines TRBV5-1 with TRBJ1-5; a weak D match, TRBD1 (6 bases). There are 15 residues in the CDR3. The V gene's germline CDR1 is SGHRS and CDR2 YFSETQ. V was trimmed by 4 bases and J by 1 base, leaving 12 bases between them. The CDR3: CASSPEGGSNQPQHF. DNA of the CDR3: TGCGCCAGCAGCCCGGAAGGGGGAAGCAATCAGCCCCAGCATTTT.

This clone showed up just a few times. The chain uses TRBV10-3 and TRBJ1-2; 7 bases agree with TRBD1. V was clipped by 10 bases and J by 4 bases; unmatched bases: 9. The CDR3 length is 13 residues. Per the germline V gene, CDR1 is ENHRY and CDR2 is SYGVKD. CDR3 amino acids: CATSGGSAYGYTF. The DNA for the CDR3 is TGTGCCACCTCAGGGGGTAGTGCCTATGGCTACACCTTC.

The chain combines TRBV25-1 with TRBJ1-2; no firm D call. This CDR3 is 15 amino acids long. Trimming shortened V by 5 bases and J by 0 bases, and 13 bases separated the two germline ends. The V gene's germline CDR1 is MGHDK and CDR2 SYGVNS. CDR3 sequence (DNA): TGTGCCAGCAGTCCCCCTACAAGATCTAACTATGGCTACACCTTC. Protein product: CASSPPTRSNYGYTF.

Comments on this clone: The same CDR3 is also encoded by other DNA sequences in this sample. The chain combines TRBV30 with TRBJ2-7; D gene ambiguous. This CDR3 contains 12 residues. The germline V gene encodes CDR1 GTSNPN and CDR2 SVGIG (reference sequence). With 2 bases removed from V and 4 bases from J, the gap between germline ends came to 9 bases. Here the CDR3 DNA reads TGTGCCTGGAGTCCCGGCGGATACGAGCAGTACTTC. This translates into CAWSPGGYEQYF.

This clone was recorded a few times. The rearrangement links TRBV5-1 to TRBJ2-7; either TRBD1 or TRBD2 may supply D (5 bases each). The CDR3 consists of 14 residues. V was clipped by 0 bases and J by 6 bases, with 13 bases between them. From germline, CDR1 is SGHRS and CDR2 YFSETQ. CDR3 loop: CASSLDEGTFEQYF. For the CDR3, the DNA is TGCGCCAGCAGCTTGGATGAGGGGACCTTCGAGCAGTACTTC.

This clone has just a few counts. V gene TRBV18 combines with J gene TRBJ2-4, with TRBD2 as a possible D gene (6 bases). V lost 6 bases, J lost 1 base, and 16 bases lay in between. Germline V gene sequence: CDR1 KGHSH, CDR2 LQKENI. The CDR3 runs to 16 residues. Here the CDR3 reads CASSPPGERAKNIQYF. The CDR3 coding sequence is TGTGCCAGCTCCCCGCCGGGGGAGCGGGCCAAAAACATTCAGTACTTC.

This clone was detected only a few times. The genes are TRBV5-1 and TRBJ1-2; 9 nucleotides match TRBD1. CDR3 size: 16 residues. Germline CDR1 reads SGHRS; CDR2 reads YFSETQ. Losses at the gene ends were 4 bases for V and 6 bases for J; bases not matched to a gene: 13. The CDR3, as DNA: TGCGCCAGCAGCCGTATGGGACAGGGTTTGCTCGATGGCTACACCTTC. This translates into CASSRMGQGLLDGYTF.

The CDR3 is CASSLDDRSTSSGANVLTF. The CDR3 DNA sequence: TGCGCCAGCAGCTTGGACGACAGGTCCACTAGCTCTGGGGCCAACGTCCTGACTTTC. The genes are TRBV5-1 and TRBJ2-6, with TRBD1 as a possible D gene (6 bases). From germline, CDR1 is SGHRS and CDR2 YFSETQ. With 0 bases removed from V and 0 bases from J, the gap between germline ends came to 16 bases. The CDR3 has 19 residues.

This chain uses TRBV7-9 with TRBJ1-2, with D tentatively TRBD1 (5 bases). Trimming shortened V by 4 bases and J by 4 bases, and 13 bases separated the two germline ends. The CDR3 has 14 amino acids. Germline V gives CDR1 SEHNR, CDR2 FQNEAQ (reference sequence). The CDR3 nucleotides are TGTGCCAGCAGCTCCAGCGACGGGGCCTATGGCTACACCTTC. Encoded protein: CASSSSDGAYGYTF.

This clone was recorded a few times. DNA of the CDR3: TGTGCCTCGGCTGGTGGGGGCGCGAACACCGGGGAGCTGTTTTTT. As protein: CASAGGGANTGELFF. The V call is TRBV30, the J call TRBJ2-2; D may be TRBD1 (6 bases). CDR1 is GTSNPN, CDR2 SVGIG, per germline (reference sequence). This CDR3 region has 15 residues. Deletions cut 7 bases from V and 0 bases from J, with 15 bases between. Complete variable domain (other parts from reference TRBV30 and TRBJ2-2): SQTIHQWPATLVQPVGSPLSLECTVEGTSNPNLYWYRQAAGRGLQLLFYSVGIGQISSEVPQNLSASRPQDRQFILSSKKLLLSDSGFYLCASAGGGANTGELFFGEGSRLTVL.

The chain carries TRBV11-2 and TRBJ2-3; no firm D call. The germline V gene has CDR1 SGHAT and CDR2 FQNNGV. V dropped 5 bases and J dropped 8 bases, with 14 bases sitting between them. The CDR3 contains 13 residues. CDR3 in DNA: TGTGCCAGCAGCGCCTTAGGGCTGGGTACGCAGTATTTT. This sequence encodes CASSALGLGTQYF. Supplemented by reference TRBV11-2 and TRBJ2-3, the full variable domain reads EAGVAQSPRYKIIEKRQSVAFWCNPISGHATLYWYQQILGQGPKLLIQFQNNGVVDDSQLPKDRFSAERLKGVDSTLKIQPAKLEDSAVYLCASSALGLGTQYFGPGTRLTVL.

The chain has TRBV7-9 and TRBJ2-7, with a possible D match to TRBD1 (6 bases). The CDR3 is 13 residues long. The germline V gene has CDR1 SEHNR and CDR2 FQNEAQ (reference sequence). V lost 0 bases, J lost 7 bases, and 10 bases lay in between. The CDR3 coding sequence is TGTGCCAGCAGCTTAGCGCAGGGGTGGGAGCAGTACTTC. It encodes CASSLAQGWEQYF.

This clone was seen ten or more times. This chain connects TRBV7-2 to TRBJ2-7; TRBD2 might be the D (7 bases). The ends were cut back, 0 bases at V and 0 bases at J, with 12 bases in the middle. The CDR3 is 16 amino acids. Germline assignment: CDR1 SGHTA and CDR2 FQGNSA. The CDR3 DNA sequence: TGTGCCAGCAGCTTAGCTGGGGGGGCCTCCTCCTACGAGCAGTACTTC. Amino acids: CASSLAGGASSYEQYF.

The chain is built from TRBV5-1 and TRBJ2-1; 7 nucleotides line up with TRBD2. The CDR3 loop spans 14 amino acids. Per the germline V gene, CDR1 is SGHRS and CDR2 is YFSETQ. Trimming at V came to 5 bases and at J to 9 bases, leaving 11 bases not matched to a gene. CDR3 protein: CASSQRLAGSEQFF. The CDR3 DNA reads as TGCGCCAGCAGTCAAAGACTAGCTGGGAGTGAGCAGTTCTTC.

This clone was seen many times. This chain joins TRBV28 and TRBJ2-7; the match to TRBD1 covers 10 bases. After removal of 5 bases from V and 0 bases from J, the junction contained 7 bases not matched to a gene. The CDR3 totals 16 residues. CDR1 MDHEN and CDR2 SYDVKM come from the germline V gene. The chain's CDR3 is CASSRGTGASSYEQYF. CDR3 in DNA: TGTGCCAGCAGTCGTGGGACAGGGGCGAGCTCCTACGAGCAGTACTTC.

The chain has TRBV19 and TRBJ1-2; weak D call: TRBD1 (5 bases). Germline V gene lookup returns CDR1 LNHDA and CDR2 SQIVND (reference sequence). This CDR3 contains 13 residues. V dropped 6 bases and J dropped 3 bases, with 11 bases sitting between them. The CDR3 loop is CASSLDRDYGYTF. The CDR3 nucleotides read TGTGCCAGTAGCCTCGACAGAGACTATGGCTACACCTTC.

This rearrangement joins TRBV6-5 to TRBJ1-1, with a weak D call TRBD1 (5 bases). Germline V gene lookup returns CDR1 MNHEY and CDR2 SVGAGI. The CDR3 is 15 amino acids. Trimming shortened V by 5 bases and J by 2 bases, and 15 bases separated the two germline ends. The CDR3: CASSRGGAVNTEAFF. Here the CDR3 DNA reads TGTGCCAGCAGTCGGGGCGGGGCAGTCAACACTGAAGCTTTCTTT.

This clone appeared many times. Other nucleotide sequences in the sample specify the same CDR3. V is TRBV5-1 and J is TRBJ2-2; either TRBD1 or TRBD2 may supply D (5 bases each). Germline CDR1 is SGHRS and CDR2 is YFSETQ. The CDR3 contains 15 residues. Trimming shortened V by 1 base and J by 1 base, and 8 bases separated the two germline ends. CDR3 loop: CASSLRDGNTGELFF. The CDR3 DNA follows: TGCGCCAGCAGCTTGCGGGACGGGAACACCGGGGAGCTGTTTTTT.

The rearrangement uses TRBV18 and TRBJ2-4, with a weak D call TRBD1 (6 bases). CDR1 is KGHSH and CDR2 is LQKENI in the germline V gene. The CDR3 length is 17 residues. V was cut by 3 bases and J by 0 bases, with 15 bases left in between. The CDR3: CASSPTIGQLAKNIQYF. As DNA, the CDR3 is TGTGCCAGCTCACCCACCATTGGACAGTTAGCCAAAAACATTCAGTACTTC.

This clone has only a few counts. The genes are TRBV7-2 and TRBJ1-2; D ambiguous. V gave up 1 base and J gave up 3 bases, with 12 bases separating them. Germline V CDR1 and CDR2: SGHTA, FQGNSA. The CDR3 consists of 15 residues. The CDR3 DNA sequence: TGTGCCAGCAGCTTAGATAAGGGTGTCTACTATGGCTACACCTTC. This encodes CASSLDKGVYYGYTF.

This clone was seen more than once but under ten times. The chain's CDR3 is CASSDLAGDGYTF. DNA of the CDR3: TGTGCCAGCAGTGATCTGGCAGGGGATGGCTACACCTTC. This chain links TRBV2 with TRBJ1-2; D perhaps matches TRBD1 (6 bases). The germline V gene encodes CDR1 SNHLY and CDR2 FYNNEI. The CDR3 runs 13 residues. Trimming removed 3 bases at V and 6 bases at J, with 11 bases between.

The J gene is TRBJ2-7, the V gene TRBV19; unclear D gene. Germline V gene sequence: CDR1 LNHDA, CDR2 SQIVND (reference sequence). This CDR3 has 14 amino acids. With 3 bases removed from V and 2 bases from J, the gap between germline ends came to 11 bases. CDR3 loop: CASSISQATYEQYF. CDR3 in DNA: TGTGCCAGTAGTATTTCGCAGGCCACCTACGAGCAGTACTTC.

For this clone: Other DNA sequences in the same sample also yield this CDR3. The chain carries TRBV18 and TRBJ2-5; possible D gene TRBD1, 6 bases. The CDR3 has 13 amino acids. V lost 2 bases to trimming and J lost 3 bases, with 7 bases between them. CDR1 is KGHSH and CDR2 is LQKENI in the germline V gene. CDR3 loop: CASSPGQKETQYF. The CDR3 DNA follows: TGTGCCAGCTCACCAGGACAGAAAGAGACCCAGTACTTC.